This record concerns one TCR beta chain sequence. Its cognate antigen is unknown. These data originate in a study of graft-versus-host responses after intestinal transplantation. Whole-study context: Every one of the recipients received anti-thymocyte globulin induction and afterwards took tacrolimus and steroids for about 3 years.

Trimming cost V 0 bases and J 2 bases; bases outside gene matches: 9. CDR3 length: 18 amino acids. The germline V gene encodes CDR1 MNHEY and CDR2 SMNVEV (reference sequence). Bone marrow aspirates were taken post-transplant, from the posterior iliac crest or another site. The study, taken as a whole, reports: Recipient marrow showed GvH clones, some seen first in ileum or blood. High graft-versus-host to host-versus-graft T cell clonal ratios marked allografts of patients with graft-donor macrochimerism.

The table came from immunoSEQ multiplex PCR; TCRdb's copy has only in-frame clones and leaves some out. The table includes roughly 69,000 clones, about nine tenths detected once. The source of this sequence is a human patient who received an intestinal transplant, so some T cells may come from the graft donor. The material sequenced was bone marrow, taken 700 to 750 days after intestinal transplantation. The chain links TRBV27 to TRBJ2-2; 7 nucleotides agree with TRBD2. CDR3 nucleotides: TGTGCCAGCAGTTTATCAACTGGGAGGGCCTTAAACACCGGGGAGCTGTTTTTT. Amino acid sequence: CASSLSTGRALNTGELFF.